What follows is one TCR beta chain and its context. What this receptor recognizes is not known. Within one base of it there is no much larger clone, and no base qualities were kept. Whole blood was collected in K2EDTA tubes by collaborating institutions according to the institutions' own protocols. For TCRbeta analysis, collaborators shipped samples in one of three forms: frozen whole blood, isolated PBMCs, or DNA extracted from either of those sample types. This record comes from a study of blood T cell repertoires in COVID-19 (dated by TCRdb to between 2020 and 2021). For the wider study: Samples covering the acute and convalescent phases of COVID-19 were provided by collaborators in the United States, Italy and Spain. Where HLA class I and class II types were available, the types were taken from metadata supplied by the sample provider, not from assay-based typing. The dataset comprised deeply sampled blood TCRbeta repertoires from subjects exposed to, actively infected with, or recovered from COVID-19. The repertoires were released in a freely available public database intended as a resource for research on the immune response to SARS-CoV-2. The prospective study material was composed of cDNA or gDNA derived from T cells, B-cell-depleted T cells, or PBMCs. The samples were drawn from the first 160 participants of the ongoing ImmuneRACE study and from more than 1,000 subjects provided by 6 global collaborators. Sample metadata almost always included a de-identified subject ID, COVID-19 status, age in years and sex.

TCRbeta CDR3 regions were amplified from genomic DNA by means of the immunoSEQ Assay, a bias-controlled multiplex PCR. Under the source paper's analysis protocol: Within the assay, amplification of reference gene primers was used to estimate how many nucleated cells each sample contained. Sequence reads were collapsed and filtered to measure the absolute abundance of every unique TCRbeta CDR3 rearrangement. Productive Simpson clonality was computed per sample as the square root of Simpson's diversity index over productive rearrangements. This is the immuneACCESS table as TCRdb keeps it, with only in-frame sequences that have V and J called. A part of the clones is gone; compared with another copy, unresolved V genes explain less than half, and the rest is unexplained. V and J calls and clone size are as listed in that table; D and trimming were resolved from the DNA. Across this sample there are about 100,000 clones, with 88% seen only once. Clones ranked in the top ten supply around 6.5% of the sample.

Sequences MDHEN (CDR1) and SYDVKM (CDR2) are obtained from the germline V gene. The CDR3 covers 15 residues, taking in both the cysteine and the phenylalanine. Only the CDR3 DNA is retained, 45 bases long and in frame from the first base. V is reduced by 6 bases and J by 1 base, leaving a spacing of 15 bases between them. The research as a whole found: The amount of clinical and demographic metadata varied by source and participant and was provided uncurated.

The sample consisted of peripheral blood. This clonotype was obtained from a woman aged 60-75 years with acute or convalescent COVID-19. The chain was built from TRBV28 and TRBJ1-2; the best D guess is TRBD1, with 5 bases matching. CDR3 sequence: CASRPSAGVNYGYTF. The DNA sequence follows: TGTGCCAGCAGACCATCAGCGGGGGTTAACTATGGCTACACCTTC.